These T cell receptor beta chains were read from a single sample in a study of cytomegalovirus exposure and HLA in healthy donors. TCRdb's copy holds only in-frame clones and misses some; the assay was immunoSEQ multiplex PCR. This table holds fewer than 65,000 clones, 87% found once. Sequenced material: PBMCs. These receptors all come from a man aged 18 to 29 in good health and CMV-seronegative. CDR3s include the opening cysteine and the closing phenylalanine or tryptophan. The order of the fields is V gene, J gene, clone size, D gene, CDR3 protein, CDR3 DNA. D genes are given only for firm matches. Clone size, where shown, is once, few, many, or a class for clones that have expanded.

v_call: TRBV28
j_call: TRBJ2-7
clone_size: -
d_call: TRBD2
cdr3_aa: CASSLPGAGSYEQYF
cdr3_nt: TGTGCCAGCAGTTTACCCGGAGCGGGGTCCTACGAGCAGTACTTC

v_call: TRBV10-1
j_call: TRBJ2-7
clone_size: -
d_call: TRBD1
cdr3_aa: CASSKTGVAYEQYF
cdr3_nt: TGCGCCAGCAGCAAGACAGGGGTTGCCTACGAGCAGTACTTC

v_call: TRBV29-1
j_call: TRBJ1-2
clone_size: -
d_call: TRBD1
cdr3_aa: CSTLQGASYGYTF
cdr3_nt: TGCAGCACCCTACAGGGGGCATCCTATGGCTACACCTTC

v_call: TRBV7-2
j_call: TRBJ2-3
clone_size: -
d_call: TRBD1
cdr3_aa: CASSLDRGSTDTQYF
cdr3_nt: TGTGCCAGCAGCCTCGACAGGGGCAGCACAGATACGCAGTATTTT

v_call: TRBV29-1
j_call: TRBJ2-1
clone_size: -
d_call: -
cdr3_aa: CSLRENGGPREQFF
cdr3_nt: TGCAGCCTACGTGAGAACGGGGGGCCCAGGGAGCAGTTCTTC

v_call: TRBV6-1
j_call: TRBJ1-2
clone_size: -
d_call: -
cdr3_aa: CASSEGHRGDGYTF
cdr3_nt: TGTGCCAGCAGTGAAGGACACCGGGGGGATGGCTACACCTTC

v_call: TRBV27
j_call: TRBJ2-2
clone_size: -
d_call: -
cdr3_aa: CATWDTNTGELFF
cdr3_nt: TGTGCCACCTGGGACACGAACACCGGGGAGCTGTTTTTT

v_call: TRBV7-9
j_call: TRBJ1-6
clone_size: -
d_call: TRBD1
cdr3_aa: CASSLGRTGALGNF
cdr3_nt: TGTGCCAGCAGCTTAGGGAGGACAGGGGCTCTGGGAAACTTT

v_call: TRBV7-9
j_call: TRBJ1-1
clone_size: -
d_call: -
cdr3_aa: CASSLALPEAFF
cdr3_nt: TGTGCCAGCAGCCTCGCGTTACCTGAAGCTTTCTTT

v_call: TRBV7-9
j_call: TRBJ1-1
clone_size: -
d_call: -
cdr3_aa: CASSQTENTEAFF
cdr3_nt: TGTGCCAGCAGCCAGACAGAGAACACTGAAGCTTTCTTT

v_call: TRBV5-1
j_call: TRBJ2-2
clone_size: -
d_call: -
cdr3_aa: CASSSRGSTGELFF
cdr3_nt: TGCGCCAGCAGCTCTCGGGGGAGCACCGGGGAGCTGTTTTTT

v_call: TRBV18
j_call: TRBJ1-5
clone_size: -
d_call: -
cdr3_aa: CASSPPSGNQPQHF
cdr3_nt: TGTGCCAGCTCACCCCCTTCGGGCAATCAGCCCCAGCATTTT

v_call: TRBV7-8
j_call: TRBJ2-1
clone_size: few
d_call: -
cdr3_aa: CASTGGQVLLYNEQFF
cdr3_nt: TGTGCCAGCACCGGGGGGCAGGTGCTTTTATACAATGAGCAGTTCTTC

v_call: TRBV5-1
j_call: TRBJ2-7
clone_size: -
d_call: -
cdr3_aa: CASSSGRGRYLSYEQYF
cdr3_nt: TGCGCCAGCAGCTCGGGCAGGGGACGCTATCTTTCCTACGAGCAGTACTTC

v_call: TRBV7-9
j_call: TRBJ1-1
clone_size: -
d_call: -
cdr3_aa: CASSLASGRNTEAFF
cdr3_nt: TGTGCCAGCAGCTTAGCGAGCGGGAGGAACACTGAAGCTTTCTTT

v_call: TRBV7-3
j_call: TRBJ2-2
clone_size: -
d_call: TRBD1
cdr3_aa: CASSLGRGSGELFF
cdr3_nt: TGTGCCAGCAGCTTAGGCAGGGGGTCCGGGGAGCTGTTTTTT

v_call: TRBV18
j_call: TRBJ2-5
clone_size: -
d_call: TRBD1
cdr3_aa: CASSPPTGGDETQYF
cdr3_nt: TGTGCCAGCTCACCTCCGACAGGGGGCGATGAGACCCAGTACTTC

v_call: TRBV6-5
j_call: TRBJ1-2
clone_size: -
d_call: -
cdr3_aa: CASCRDNDYGYTF
cdr3_nt: TGTGCCAGCTGCAGGGACAATGACTATGGCTACACCTTC

v_call: TRBV10-2
j_call: TRBJ2-3
clone_size: -
d_call: -
cdr3_aa: CASSAQADTQYF
cdr3_nt: TGCGCCAGCAGCGCTCAGGCAGATACGCAGTATTTT

v_call: TRBV7-9
j_call: TRBJ2-5
clone_size: -
d_call: TRBD2
cdr3_aa: CASSLITSGGAETQYF
cdr3_nt: TGTGCCAGCAGCTTAATTACTAGCGGGGGGGCGGAGACCCAGTACTTC